Listed below are T cell receptor beta chains from one sample, sequenced in a study of patients and donors after allogeneic stem cell transplantation. MiXCR was run by TCRdb on the RT-PCR reads, yielding one entry per CDR3 protein. Altogether around 160,000 distinct CDR3 sequences are present, around 30% being singletons, with the ten largest covering roughly 3.2%. The sequencing input was blood, either unsorted or a sorted T cell fraction (not recorded which). These receptors all stem from a human donor who was either an allogeneic HSCT recipient or a stem cell or donor lymphocyte infusion donor (not recorded which). It is not recorded whose cells these are; they may come from a transplant donor. CDR3s include the opening cysteine and the closing phenylalanine or tryptophan. The D gene is left open where the match is weak. Size values are once, few and many counts, or a class for expanded clones, and some rows have none.

j_call: TRBJ2-7; v_call: TRBV6-2/TRBV6-3; clone_size: .; d_call: .; cdr3_nt: TGTGCCAGCGGCTATCGGGAGCCCTACGAGCAGTACTTC; cdr3_aa: CASGYREPYEQYF
j_call: TRBJ1-4; v_call: TRBV6-2/TRBV6-3; clone_size: few; d_call: TRBD1; cdr3_nt: TGTGCCAGCAGCCGGGACAGGAAAAATGAAAAACTGTTTTTT; cdr3_aa: CASSRDRKNEKLFF
j_call: TRBJ2-5; v_call: TRBV5-4; clone_size: .; d_call: .; cdr3_nt: TGTGCCAGCAGTCCCATGGGACTTAACCGGTGGGAGACCCAGTACTTC; cdr3_aa: CASSPMGLNRWETQYF
j_call: TRBJ2-2; v_call: TRBV2; clone_size: .; d_call: TRBD2; cdr3_nt: TGTGCCAGCAGTTACACTAGCGGGAGTATCGGCGGGGAGCTGTTTTTT; cdr3_aa: CASSYTSGSIGGELFF
j_call: TRBJ2-4; v_call: TRBV24-1; clone_size: few; d_call: TRBD1; cdr3_nt: TGTGCCACCAGTGACCACAGGGGGCTGGGGTACTTC; cdr3_aa: CATSDHRGLGYF
j_call: TRBJ2-3; v_call: TRBV29-1; clone_size: few; d_call: TRBD1; cdr3_nt: TGCAGCGCAGCCAGTACAGGGGGTAGTACAGATACGCAGTATTTT; cdr3_aa: CSAASTGGSTDTQYF
j_call: TRBJ2-1; v_call: TRBV7-2; clone_size: .; d_call: TRBD2; cdr3_nt: TGTGCCAGCAGCGAAGTCGGGGCTAGCGGGTACAATGAGCAGTTCTTC; cdr3_aa: CASSEVGASGYNEQFF
j_call: TRBJ1-1; v_call: TRBV20-1; clone_size: few; d_call: TRBD1; cdr3_nt: TGCAGTGCTAGGGGACAGGGCCCGGACACTGAAGCTTTCTTT; cdr3_aa: CSARGQGPDTEAFF
j_call: TRBJ1-2; v_call: TRBV12-3/TRBV12-4; clone_size: .; d_call: TRBD1; cdr3_nt: TGTGCCAGCACTGGTGACAGGGGCTATGGCTACACCTTC; cdr3_aa: CASTGDRGYGYTF
j_call: TRBJ2-3; v_call: TRBV6-5; clone_size: few; d_call: .; cdr3_nt: TGTGCCAGCAGACGAGGGGGTGCTCACACAGATACGCAGTATTTT; cdr3_aa: CASRRGGAHTDTQYF
j_call: TRBJ2-5; v_call: TRBV14; clone_size: .; d_call: TRBD2; cdr3_nt: TGTGCCAGCAGCCCCCCGGGACTAGCGAGACAAGAGACCCAGTACTTC; cdr3_aa: CASSPPGLARQETQYF
j_call: TRBJ1-6; v_call: TRBV6-5; clone_size: few; d_call: .; cdr3_nt: TGTGCCAGCAGTTACGGGTGGAATTCACCCCTCCACTTT; cdr3_aa: CASSYGWNSPLHF
j_call: TRBJ2-2; v_call: TRBV20-1; clone_size: few; d_call: .; cdr3_nt: TGCAGTGCCGCAGGGAACCCCGGGGAGCTGTTTTTT; cdr3_aa: CSAAGNPGELFF
j_call: TRBJ1-2; v_call: TRBV5-1; clone_size: few; d_call: .; cdr3_nt: TGCGCCAGCAGCTTGGGTTTTAGGGAAATGCCCTATGGCTACACCTTC; cdr3_aa: CASSLGFREMPYGYTF
j_call: TRBJ2-3; v_call: TRBV6-5; clone_size: .; d_call: TRBD2; cdr3_nt: TGTGCCAGCAGTTACTCGGGGACTAGCACTTACACAGATACGCAGTATTTT; cdr3_aa: CASSYSGTSTYTDTQYF
j_call: TRBJ2-7; v_call: TRBV28; clone_size: once; d_call: .; cdr3_nt: TGTGCCAGCGCAAGGGGGAATCCCCTCTACGAGCAGTACTTC; cdr3_aa: CASARGNPLYEQYF
j_call: TRBJ2-1; v_call: TRBV12-3/TRBV12-4; clone_size: few; d_call: .; cdr3_nt: TGTGCCAGCACCAGGACACTTTTCAATGAGCAGTTCTTC; cdr3_aa: CASTRTLFNEQFF
j_call: TRBJ2-5; v_call: TRBV12-3/TRBV12-4; clone_size: .; d_call: .; cdr3_nt: TGTGCCAGCAGTTCCCCCCCGGGGCAAGAGACCCAGTACTTC; cdr3_aa: CASSSPPGQETQYF
j_call: TRBJ2-7; v_call: TRBV6-6; clone_size: once; d_call: TRBD1; cdr3_nt: TGTGCCAGCAGCCGGCCCGGGACAGGGGCTGGTAACGAGCAGTACTTC; cdr3_aa: CASSRPGTGAGNEQYF
j_call: TRBJ1-5; v_call: TRBV20-1; clone_size: .; d_call: .; cdr3_nt: TGCAGTGCTAGAGATCGGGACCGACTCAATCAGCCCCAGCATTTT; cdr3_aa: CSARDRDRLNQPQHF
j_call: TRBJ2-2; v_call: TRBV24-1; clone_size: few; d_call: TRBD1; cdr3_nt: TGTGCCACCAGTGGCCCCCTCCGCGGGACAGGGGAAACCGGGGAGCTGTTTTTT; cdr3_aa: CATSGPLRGTGETGELFF
j_call: TRBJ2-1; v_call: TRBV7-2; clone_size: .; d_call: .; cdr3_nt: TGTGCCAGCAGCTTAGTCAACGAGAATGAGCAGTTCTTC; cdr3_aa: CASSLVNENEQFF
j_call: TRBJ1-5; v_call: TRBV27; clone_size: .; d_call: TRBD1; cdr3_nt: TGTGCCAGCAGTTTGACAGGGGGCGGGCGCAATCAGCCCCAGCATTTT; cdr3_aa: CASSLTGGGRNQPQHF
j_call: TRBJ2-5; v_call: TRBV7-2; clone_size: few; d_call: .; cdr3_nt: TGTGCCAGCAGCCTCTCTCTACAAGAGACCCAGTACTTC; cdr3_aa: CASSLSLQETQYF
j_call: TRBJ2-2; v_call: TRBV6-2/TRBV6-3; clone_size: .; d_call: .; cdr3_nt: TGTGCCAGCCGGTCCCGGGGCCTGGTAAACACCGGGGAGCTGTTTTTT; cdr3_aa: CASRSRGLVNTGELFF
j_call: TRBJ2-7; v_call: TRBV15; clone_size: .; d_call: .; cdr3_nt: TGTGCCACCAGTACAAAGGCTGGCTCCTACGAGCAGTACTTC; cdr3_aa: CATSTKAGSYEQYF
j_call: TRBJ1-2; v_call: TRBV4-3; clone_size: .; d_call: .; cdr3_nt: TGCGCCAGCAGCCAAGATACCCTGACGGAACCTAACTATGGCTACACCTTC; cdr3_aa: CASSQDTLTEPNYGYTF
j_call: TRBJ2-1; v_call: TRBV6-6; clone_size: .; d_call: TRBD1; cdr3_nt: TGTGCCAGCAGTTACTCGAGACAGGGGGCGGACAATGAGCAGTTCTTC; cdr3_aa: CASSYSRQGADNEQFF
j_call: TRBJ1-2; v_call: TRBV5-6; clone_size: few; d_call: .; cdr3_nt: TGTGCCAGCGCCTTTGGGCAGAACTATGGCTACACCTTC; cdr3_aa: CASAFGQNYGYTF